The 21 T cell receptor beta chains below all came from one sample that was sequenced in a study of blood T cell repertoires in COVID-19. TCRdb keeps only in-frame clones here, not all; method: immunoSEQ multiplex PCR. Of 56,000 or so clones detected, around four fifths appear once; the ten largest clones hold over 2%. The sequenced sample was peripheral blood. Source of these receptors: a man aged 50 or older with acute or convalescent COVID-19.

In this sample, this clone turned up a few times. V and J are TRBV9 and TRBJ1-6; D gene ambiguous. V was clipped by 4 bases and J by 7 bases, with 12 bases between them. The CDR3 is 14 residues long. The germline gives CDR1 SGDLS, CDR2 YYNGEE. CDR3: CASSSGILNSPLHF. DNA of the CDR3: TGTGCCAGCAGCTCCGGGATCCTCAATTCACCCCTCCACTTT.

V is TRBV5-3 and J is TRBJ1-2; 7 bases agree with TRBD1. TRBV5-3 is annotated as an ORF whose role is uncertain. Trimming removed 2 bases from V and 2 bases from J; junction bases left unmatched: 3. The CDR3 covers 14 residues. CDR3 DNA sequence: TGTGCCAGAAGCTTTCCAGGGGGGAACTATGGCTACACCTTC. Its protein is CARSFPGGNYGYTF.

With respect to this clone: This specimen includes other DNA sequences encoding the same CDR3. The chain couples TRBV5-1 to TRBJ2-7; D ambiguous. Per germline, CDR1 SGHRS and CDR2 YFSETQ. V shed 0 bases and J shed 0 bases, with 7 bases lying between them. The CDR3 covers 14 residues. The CDR3 region is CASSLDASSYEQYF. The CDR3 DNA reads TGCGCCAGCAGCTTGGATGCGAGCTCCTACGAGCAGTACTTC. The full variable domain, completed using reference TRBV5-1 and TRBJ2-7, is KAGVTQTPRYLIKTRGQQVTLSCSPISGHRSVSWYQQTPGQGLQFLFEYFSETQRNKGNFPGRFSGRQFSNSRSEMNVSTLELGDSALYLCASSLDASSYEQYFGPGTRLTVT.

The chain uses TRBV5-4 and TRBJ1-2; D gene uncertain. The CDR3 runs to 15 residues. Trimming shortened V by 2 bases and J by 4 bases, and 15 bases separated the two germline ends. Germline V gene data show CDR1 as SGHNT and CDR2 as YYREEE (reference sequence). The CDR3 loop is CASSFGLSEGYGYTF. The CDR3 DNA follows: TGTGCCAGCAGCTTTGGACTTTCAGAGGGCTATGGCTACACCTTC.

The chain employs TRBV6-5 and TRBJ1-1; TRBD1 matches at 12 bases. The CDR3 covers 15 residues. The germline V gene encodes CDR1 MNHEY and CDR2 SVGAGI. J lost 4 bases, V lost 2 bases, and 2 bases had no gene match. Here the CDR3 reads CASSYGTGGFTEAFF. In DNA, the CDR3 is TGTGCCAGCAGTTACGGGACAGGGGGCTTCACTGAAGCTTTCTTT.

This clone appeared once. CDR3 amino acids: CASIRDRGEKLFF. Here the CDR3 DNA reads TGTGCCAGCATCCGGGACAGGGGTGAAAAACTGTTTTTT. The V and J genes are TRBV7-9 and TRBJ1-4, with TRBD1 matching 10 bases. The V gene end was trimmed by 7 bases and the J gene end by 7 bases; junction bases not matched to a gene: 3. Per germline, CDR1 SEHNR and CDR2 FQNEAQ (reference sequence). The CDR3 extends over 13 amino acids.

This rearrangement joins TRBV4-1 to TRBJ2-7; 7 bases are a match to TRBD2. CDR3 length: 15 amino acids. The germline gives CDR1 MGHRA, CDR2 YSYEKL. Unmatched junction bases numbered 10, after V lost 6 bases and J lost 2 bases. CDR3 loop: CASSLDGGSPYEQYF. In DNA form, the CDR3 reads TGCGCCAGCAGTCTGGACGGCGGGAGCCCCTACGAGCAGTACTTC.

The chain recombines TRBV6-5 with TRBJ1-5; D unresolved. The germline V and J ends were trimmed by 2 bases and 2 bases, with 4 bases remaining between them. The CDR3 has 13 residues. Germline assignment: CDR1 MNHEY and CDR2 SVGAGI. The CDR3 bases are TGTGCCAGCAGTTACACTCGCAATCAGCCCCAGCATTTT. Protein: CASSYTRNQPQHF.

CDR3 nucleotides: TGTGCCAGCAGGCTAGCGGGGGAATTCTACGAGCAGTACTTC. It encodes CASRLAGEFYEQYF. The rearrangement uses TRBV6-5 and TRBJ2-7; 10 bases are shared with TRBD2. The junction had 5 bases not matched to a gene; V was cut back by 6 bases and J by 3 bases. Germline values: CDR1 MNHEY, CDR2 SVGAGI. This CDR3 region has 14 residues.

The chain links TRBV19 to TRBJ1-2; D might be TRBD1 (6 bases). The germline V and J ends were trimmed by 5 bases and 8 bases, with 27 bases remaining between them. This CDR3 is 17 amino acids long. The germline V gene has CDR1 LNHDA and CDR2 SQIVND (reference sequence). CDR3 residues: CASSWLVVDRRYKGYTF. CDR3 DNA: TGTGCCAGTAGTTGGTTGGTCGTCGACAGGCGGTATAAGGGCTACACCTTC.

The V gene is TRBV9, the J gene TRBJ2-2; D is uncertain. The CDR3 spans 13 residues. CDR1 is SGDLS and CDR2 is YYNGEE in the germline V gene. The V end was cut by 4 bases, the J end by 0 bases, with 4 bases between. CDR3 bases: TGTGCCAGCAGCCCTCCGAACACCGGGGAGCTGTTTTTT. Translation gives CASSPPNTGELFF.

The V gene is TRBV3-1 (or the pseudogene TRBV3-2), the J gene TRBJ1-2, with TRBD1 matching 8 bases. Germline V gene data show CDR1 as LGHDT and CDR2 as YNNKEL (reference sequence). J gave up 4 bases and V 4 bases, and 8 bases lay outside the gene matches. This CDR3 is built from 15 residues. The DNA of the CDR3 is TGTGCCAGCAGCCGACAAATTACAGGGGGCTATGGCTACACCTTC. Protein sequence: CASSRQITGGYGYTF.

The V gene is TRBV29-1, the J gene TRBJ1-4, with TRBD1 as a possible D gene (5 bases). Between the trimmed V and J ends, which lost 4 bases and 6 bases, there was a span of 15 bases. Germline V gene lookup returns CDR1 SQVTM and CDR2 ANQGSEA. CDR3 length: 14 residues. The CDR3 DNA reads TGCAGCGTTGCGTCTGGGGGGATAGATGAAAAACTGTTTTTT. This sequence encodes CSVASGGIDEKLFF.

The genes are TRBV3-1 (or the pseudogene TRBV3-2) and TRBJ2-3; D is uncertain. Germline CDR1 LGHDT, CDR2 YNNKEL (reference sequence). The CDR3 has 13 amino acids. V lost 3 bases, J lost 4 bases, and 8 bases lay in between. CDR3 protein: CASSQEPPDTQYF. The CDR3 nucleotides are TGTGCCAGCAGCCAGGAGCCTCCAGATACGCAGTATTTT.

This chain links TRBV27 with TRBJ2-1; D may be TRBD1 (5 bases). The germline V gene encodes CDR1 MNHEY and CDR2 SMNVEV (reference sequence). Trimming shortened V by 5 bases and J by 6 bases, and 17 bases separated the two germline ends. The CDR3 is 15 amino acids. CDR3 sequence: CASSPLGAWGNEQFF. As DNA, the CDR3 is TGTGCCAGCAGTCCTCTAGGGGCTTGGGGCAATGAGCAGTTCTTC.

CDR3: CASSYIVGSNQPQHF. The CDR3 DNA reads TGTGCCAGCAGTTACATCGTCGGTAGCAATCAGCCCCAGCATTTT. The chain carries TRBV6-6 and TRBJ1-5; D unresolved. Germline loops: CDR1 MNHNY, CDR2 SVGAGI (reference sequence). V was clipped by 2 bases and J by 0 bases, with 8 bases between them. The CDR3 totals 15 residues.

The chain employs TRBV3-1 (or the pseudogene TRBV3-2) and TRBJ2-1; a possible D gene is TRBD2 (6 bases). The CDR3 runs 14 residues. Germline values: CDR1 LGHDT, CDR2 YNNKEL (reference sequence). V was cut by 4 bases and J by 6 bases, with 13 bases left in between. The CDR3 protein is CASSLRDLRNEQFF. CDR3 coding DNA: TGTGCCAGCAGCCTCCGGGACTTACGCAATGAGCAGTTCTTC.

The chain is built from TRBV6-1 and TRBJ1-2; the D gene is possibly TRBD1 (5 bases). Germline lookup yields CDR1 MNHNS and CDR2 SASEGT. The germline V and J ends were trimmed by 3 bases and 0 bases, with 8 bases remaining between them. The CDR3 is made up of 14 amino acids. Written as DNA, the CDR3 is TGTGCCAGCAGTGATGGACAAGCTAACTATGGCTACACCTTC. Its translation is CASSDGQANYGYTF.

This chain joins TRBV3-1 (or the pseudogene TRBV3-2) and TRBJ2-7; possibly TRBD1 for D (6 bases). CDR3 length: 15 residues. Trimming shortened V by 0 bases and J by 6 bases, and 15 bases separated the two germline ends. Germline CDR1 and CDR2: LGHDT and YNNKEL (reference sequence). The CDR3 region is CASSQDQGGHPEQYF. In DNA, the CDR3 is TGTGCCAGCAGCCAAGATCAAGGGGGTCACCCCGAGCAGTACTTC.

This clone was seen a handful of times. The V and J genes are TRBV2 and TRBJ1-2, with D perhaps TRBD1 (5 bases). Germline V CDR1 and CDR2: SNHLY, FYNNEI. V shed 8 bases and J shed 7 bases, with 17 bases lying between them. The CDR3 extends over 13 amino acids. The CDR3 DNA follows: TGTGCCAGCCCCCCTTGGCAGGGCCGTGGCTACACCTTC. This gives the protein CASPPWQGRGYTF.

The rearrangement links TRBV6-5 to TRBJ2-7; TRBD2 aligns across 7 bases. The V and J ends lost 8 bases and 5 bases, in that order; junction bases with no gene match: 6. Germline values: CDR1 MNHEY, CDR2 SVGAGI. This CDR3 is built from 12 residues. The CDR3 loop is CASGAGLNEQYF. The CDR3 DNA follows: TGTGCCAGCGGAGCGGGACTCAACGAGCAGTACTTC.